Presented here are 5 T cell receptor beta chains from one specimen sequenced in a study of T cell repertoires in cytomegalovirus infection. Their antigen targets remain unknown. MiXCR, run by TCRdb on the reads, gives a single entry per CDR3 protein. The table lists roughly 68,000 distinct CDR3 sequences, around 21% of them singletons. Sequencing was performed on CD8+ T cells from cultured PBMCs, taken from culture after CMV antigen stimulation. The origin of the receptors is a human donor in good health (CMV status not recorded). Some clones in this sample may be carry-over from other donors' samples.

This clonotype has only a few counts. The gene calls are TRBV6-2 or TRBV6-3 and TRBJ1-2; D is uncertain. The CDR3 is 17 amino acids. Trimming shortened V by 2 bases and J by 5 bases, and 21 bases separated the two germline ends. Germline V lookup: CDR1 MNHEY, CDR2 SVGEGT. CDR3 amino acids: CASSYSTGFRGSYGYTF. Written as DNA, the CDR3 is TGTGCCAGCAGTTACAGCACCGGGTTCCGGGGAAGTTATGGCTACACCTTC.

This clonotype has a handful of counts. The chain is built from TRBV7-6 and TRBJ1-1; no clear D gene. CDR1 is SGHVS, CDR2 FNYEAQ, per germline. The CDR3 loop spans 13 amino acids. V lost 2 bases, J lost 10 bases, and 14 bases lay in between. The CDR3 here is CASSLSGGDGAFF. The CDR3 region has the DNA TGTGCCAGCAGCTTATCCGGAGGAGATGGAGCTTTCTTT.

The chain carries TRBV5-4 and TRBJ2-3; 7 bases line up with TRBD2. The germline gives CDR1 SGHNT, CDR2 YYREEE (reference sequence). The CDR3 has 15 residues. Trimming took 4 bases from V and 0 from J; bases not matched to a gene: 5. The CDR3 is CASSLGRASTDTQYF. In nucleotides, the CDR3 is TGTGCCAGCAGCCTGGGGAGGGCAAGCACAGATACGCAGTATTTT.

The chain uses TRBV7-2 and TRBJ1-1; TRBD1 might be the D (5 bases). With 5 bases removed from V and 10 bases from J, the gap between germline ends came to 23 bases. This CDR3 spans 15 amino acids. CDR1 SGHTA and CDR2 FQGNSA come from the germline V gene. The CDR3 DNA is TGTGCCAGCAGCCCCACCTCCTGGGGCGGGTGGGGAGCTTTCTTT. It translates to CASSPTSWGGWGAFF.

The chain carries TRBV6-2 or TRBV6-3 and TRBJ2-5, with D unresolved. The germline CDR1 and CDR2 sequences are MNHEY and SVGEGT. The CDR3 length is 13 residues. V shed 0 bases and J shed 6 bases, with 8 bases lying between them. CDR3 protein: CASSYSTLKTQYF. In nucleotides, the CDR3 is TGTGCCAGCAGTTACTCGACGCTGAAGACCCAGTACTTC.